This entry lists 17 T cell receptor beta chains sequenced from one sample in a study of OX40 agonist ivuxolimab in advanced cancers. The table came from immunoSEQ multiplex PCR; TCRdb's copy has only in-frame clones and leaves some out. This sample has roughly 62,000 clones; about 89% occur once, and the top ten carry 3.5% to 4.5%. The source was CD4+ or CD8+ T cells sorted from blood, collected in a trial of the OX40 agonist ivuxolimab. All receptors come from an adult with an advanced solid tumor such as melanoma, head and neck, liver or kidney cancer.

V gene TRBV4-2 combines with J gene TRBJ2-7; 7 nucleotides agree with TRBD2. The CDR3 sequence is 17 residues long. V was pared by 0 bases and J by 1 base, with 9 bases of the junction left unmatched. Germline V gives CDR1 LGHNA, CDR2 YNFKEQ. This CDR3 is CASSQDWAGVVSYEQYF. Written as DNA, the CDR3 is TGTGCCAGCAGCCAAGATTGGGCGGGAGTGGTATCCTACGAGCAGTACTTC.

The rearrangement links TRBV4-1 to TRBJ2-3, with 10 nucleotides matching TRBD2. V lost 0 bases to trimming and J lost 2 bases; unmatched junction nucleotides: 5. In germline, CDR1 is MGHRA, CDR2 YSYEKL. The CDR3 extends over 17 amino acids. CDR3 DNA: TGCGCCAGCAGCCAAGAGGTAGCGGGAGGATTCACAGATACGCAGTATTTT. As protein: CASSQEVAGGFTDTQYF.

The chain carries TRBV4-1 and TRBJ2-7, with D unclear. V dropped 0 bases and J dropped 0 bases, with 6 bases sitting between them. CDR3 length: 14 amino acids. In germline, CDR1 is MGHRA, CDR2 YSYEKL. CDR3 region: CASSQDSASYEQYF. The CDR3 nucleotides are TGCGCCAGCAGCCAAGATTCGGCCTCCTACGAGCAGTACTTC.

The rearrangement joins TRBV29-1 to TRBJ2-1; D uncertain. V lost 4 bases to trimming and J lost 0 bases, with 7 bases between them. CDR1 and CDR2 (germline): SQVTM, ANQGSEA. CDR3 size: 13 residues. The CDR3 coding sequence is TGCAGCGTTGTACGGCTCTCCTACAATGAGCAGTTCTTC. Translated, it gives CSVVRLSYNEQFF.

The J gene is TRBJ2-7, the V gene TRBV7-9; 7 bases agree with TRBD2. V was clipped by 3 bases and J by 1 base; unmatched bases: 6. Germline V lookup: CDR1 SEHNR, CDR2 FQNEAQ (reference sequence). The CDR3 runs to 15 residues. The DNA of the CDR3 is TGTGCCAGCAGCTTCGGGCGGGAGTTGTCCTACGAGCAGTACTTC. It yields the protein CASSFGRELSYEQYF.

This clone was seen a few times. The rearrangement links TRBV7-3 to TRBJ2-1, with 11 bases that match TRBD2. The ends lost 0 bases at V and 8 bases at J; junction bases unmatched: 3. Germline lookup yields CDR1 SGHTA and CDR2 FQGTGA. The CDR3 consists of 15 residues. This CDR3 is CASSLTTSGSDEQFF. The DNA of the CDR3 is TGTGCCAGCAGCTTAACAACTAGCGGGAGTGATGAGCAGTTCTTC.

The CDR3: CASSLSYSGANVLTF. CDR3 in DNA: TGTGCCAGCAGTCTGAGTTACTCTGGGGCCAACGTCCTGACTTTC. This chain links TRBV6-5 with TRBJ2-6; D gene uncertain. This CDR3 has 15 amino acids. The germline CDR1 and CDR2 sequences are MNHEY and SVGAGI. Trimming took 5 bases from V and 0 from J, leaving 8 bases between them.

The J gene is TRBJ2-1, the V gene TRBV9; D gene uncertain. The V and J ends lost 3 bases and 3 bases respectively, with 10 bases between them. This CDR3 has 14 amino acids. Germline V gene sequence: CDR1 SGDLS, CDR2 YYNGEE. The CDR3 protein is CASSETDYYNEQFF. The CDR3 DNA sequence: TGTGCCAGCAGCGAGACTGATTACTACAATGAGCAGTTCTTC. The full variable domain, in which reference TRBV9 and TRBJ2-1 provide the parts outside the CDR3, is DSGVTQTPKHLITATGQRVTLRCSPRSGDLSVYWYQQSLDQGLQFLIQYYNGEERAKGNILERFSAQQFPDLHSELNLSSLELGDSALYFCASSETDYYNEQFFGPGTRLTVL.

Here the CDR3 DNA reads TGTGCCAGCAGCTTAGTGGGTATCAGAACCGGGGAGCTGTTTTTT. Its protein is CASSLVGIRTGELFF. This chain links TRBV11-2 with TRBJ2-2, with D unclear. Germline V gene lookup returns CDR1 SGHAT and CDR2 FQNNGV. There are 15 residues in the CDR3. V was trimmed by 1 base and J by 5 bases, leaving 11 bases between them.

This chain uses TRBV6-5 with TRBJ2-7; possibly TRBD2 for D (6 bases). V gave up 2 bases and J gave up 2 bases, with 10 bases separating them. CDR3 length equals 14 residues. Germline lookup yields CDR1 MNHEY and CDR2 SVGAGI. This CDR3 reads CASSYGTEAYEQYF. CDR3 nucleotide sequence: TGTGCCAGCAGTTACGGGACTGAAGCCTACGAGCAGTACTTC.

This clone appeared a few times. This chain uses TRBV4-3 with TRBJ2-2, with D perhaps assigned TRBD1 or TRBD2 (7 bases each). V dropped 1 base and J dropped 6 bases, with 24 bases sitting between them. The V gene's germline CDR1 is LGHNA and CDR2 YSLEER. The CDR3 length is 19 residues. The DNA of the CDR3 is TGCGCCAGCAGCCAAGGCGAAGGAGGGTCAGGGGGGGTGGCCGGGGAGCTGTTTTTT. Translating gives CASSQGEGGSGGVAGELFF.

The V call is TRBV28, the J call TRBJ1-4; D perhaps matches TRBD1 (6 bases). This CDR3 region has 17 residues. CDR1 is MDHEN, CDR2 SYDVKM, per germline. V lost 2 bases and J lost 0, with 13 bases in between. In nucleotides, the CDR3 is TGTGCCAGCAGTTTACCTTGGGAGGGGGCAACTAATGAAAAACTGTTTTTT. Its protein is CASSLPWEGATNEKLFF.

J is TRBJ2-1 and V is TRBV7-8; tentative D call: TRBD1 (7 bases). V dropped 1 base and J dropped 15 bases, with 16 bases sitting between them. This CDR3 comprises 13 residues. Germline V gives CDR1 SGHVS, CDR2 FQNEAQ. DNA of the CDR3: TGTGCCAGCAGCTTAGTATCAGGGGGGATACGGTTCTTC. It codes for CASSLVSGGIRFF.

The chain has TRBV28 and TRBJ1-1, with D unclear. Germline lookup yields CDR1 MDHEN and CDR2 SYDVKM. V was pared by 2 bases and J by 1 base, with 5 bases between. The CDR3 covers 13 residues. The CDR3 is CASSLTQNTEAFF. The CDR3 bases are TGTGCCAGCAGTTTAACCCAGAACACTGAAGCTTTCTTT.

The chain carries TRBV7-8 and TRBJ2-7; possible D gene TRBD2, 5 bases. CDR1 SGHVS and CDR2 FQNEAQ come from the germline V gene. V was cut by 1 base and J by 5 bases, with 12 bases left in between. The length of the CDR3 is 14 residues. The CDR3 loop is CASSLDGILDEQYF. CDR3 bases: TGTGCCAGCAGCTTAGACGGGATCTTGGACGAGCAGTACTTC.

The rearrangement uses TRBV7-9 and TRBJ2-5, with 8 bases identical to TRBD2. The CDR3 contains 15 residues. Trimming at V came to 5 bases and at J to 6 bases, leaving 11 bases not matched to a gene. Germline V lookup: CDR1 SEHNR, CDR2 FQNEAQ (reference sequence). The CDR3 sequence is CASSSPGTSFQTQYF. DNA of the CDR3: TGTGCCAGCAGCAGTCCCGGGACTAGTTTTCAGACCCAGTACTTC.

The J gene is TRBJ2-7, the V gene TRBV14; possible D gene TRBD1, 6 bases. In germline, CDR1 is SGHDN, CDR2 FVKESK. V shed 0 bases and J shed 4 bases, with 10 bases lying between them. CDR3 length: 14 amino acids. The DNA of the CDR3 is TGTGCCAGCAGCCAAGAAGGCAGGGGTTACGAGCAGTACTTC. This translates into CASSQEGRGYEQYF.